The 8 T cell receptor beta chains reported below all come from one sample, sequenced in a study of monozygotic twins with inflammatory bowel disease. TCRdb re-analyzed the 5' RACE reads; it lists each CDR3 protein once, without DNA. Its table lists 300,000 to 400,000 distinct CDR3 sequences. The source material was blood. The source is a human donor with ulcerative colitis or Crohn's disease, or a healthy co-twin of an affected twin (not recorded which).

The CDR3 is CASSLTSSGGPSTDTQYF. The V and J genes are TRBV12-3 or TRBV12-4 and TRBJ2-3; without DNA, the TCRdb call of TRBD1 cannot be checked. CDR3 length: 18 residues.

The chain combines TRBV29-1 with TRBJ2-5; TCRdb names TRBD2, which stays unverified in the absence of DNA. The CDR3 is made up of 15 amino acids. The V gene's germline CDR1 is SQVTM and CDR2 ANQGSEA. The CDR3 protein is CSVNPSGGAVETQYF.

The chain has TRBV29-1 and TRBJ2-7. CDR1 is SQVTM, CDR2 ANQGSEA, per germline. The CDR3 is made up of 12 amino acids. The chain's CDR3 is CSVGAYPYEQYF.

This CDR3 is CASIVTTASGESYEQYF. J is TRBJ2-7 and V is TRBV12-3 or TRBV12-4; TCRdb reports TRBD2, a call that lacks DNA to check it against. This CDR3 comprises 17 residues.

The rearrangement uses TRBV7-8 and TRBJ1-2. The CDR3 is 14 amino acids. Germline assignment: CDR1 SGHVS and CDR2 FQNEAQ. CDR3 protein: CASSLGEGDYGYTF.

The chain joins TRBV19 to TRBJ2-3; no DNA is available, so the TRBD2 call from TCRdb remains unchecked. CDR1 is LNHDA and CDR2 is SQIVND in the germline V gene (reference sequence). CDR3 length equals 13 residues. The CDR3 sequence is CATQTDSTDTQYF.

V gene TRBV10-3 combines with J gene TRBJ2-3; TCRdb picks TRBD1, but there is no DNA to check that call. The CDR3 is made up of 16 amino acids. CDR1 is ENHRY and CDR2 is SYGVKD in the germline V gene. The CDR3: CATRGKRDRGTDTQYF.

The chain links TRBV28 to TRBJ2-7; absent DNA, TCRdb's TRBD1 call cannot be checked. This CDR3 spans 14 amino acids. Germline lookup yields CDR1 MDHEN and CDR2 SYDVKM. CDR3 region: CASSDTSPLYEQYF.